The source of this TCR beta chain is a study of T-cell reconstitution after alpha-beta-depleted transplantation in children. This clonotype was counted ten times or more. Preparing the TCRbeta library involved the use of unique molecular identifiers. Using its own MiXCR run on the PCR reads, TCRdb lists one record per CDR3 protein. The table records roughly 500,000 distinct CDR3 sequences, 18% of them present only once. Germline V gives CDR1 SGHTA, CDR2 FQGNSA. The V and J ends lost 5 bases and 2 bases respectively, with 16 bases between them. This CDR3 is built from 16 residues. The TCR comes from a human donor who donated a stem cell graft to a child with acute lymphoblastic leukemia. The sample was PBMCs from the stem cell graft donor, taken from the stem cell graft. The chain joins TRBV7-2 to TRBJ1-5, with D possibly being TRBD1 (6 bases). CDR3 region: CASSPRTGSGNQPQHF. The CDR3 DNA reads as TGTGCCAGCAGCCCCCGAACAGGGTCGGGCAATCAGCCCCAGCATTTT.